This TCR beta chain was captured by sequencing in a study of naive and memory T cell subsets. Separate alpha and beta amplification began at the second PCR step. Cells stained for CD3, CD4, CD8, CD45RA, CD27 and viability were sorted into four CD45RA/CD27 subsets. V shed 8 bases and J 5 bases; nucleotides not matched to a gene: 10. This CDR3 spans 15 amino acids. CDR1 and CDR2 (germline): MNHEY, SVGEGT. An equimolar mix of two oligonucleotides served as the beta constant-region primer for TRBC1 and TRBC2. Using its own MiXCR run on the UMI-ligation and nested PCR reads, TCRdb lists one record per CDR3 protein. The sample has tens of thousands of distinct CDR3 sequences, roughly 15% seen once.

This chain connects TRBV6-2 or TRBV6-3 to TRBJ2-4; 9 bases line up with TRBD2. This sequence originates from a human donor in good health. The sample consisted of effector memory CD4+ T cells from blood. Subset indicated: effector memory, CD45RA- CD27-. The CDR3 here is CASALAGSPQNIQYF. CDR3 DNA: TGTGCCAGCGCCCTAGCGGGGTCCCCTCAAAACATTCAGTACTTC.